A selection of T cell receptor beta chains follows, all from one sample in a study of blood T cell repertoires in COVID-19. Sequencing used immunoSEQ multiplex PCR; TCRdb keeps in-frame clones, though not all of them. The profile covers about 200,000 clones, with 60% to 85% appearing a single time and approximately 6% taken by the ten largest. The sequenced sample consisted of peripheral blood. Receptors were obtained from a woman in her 70s with acute or convalescent COVID-19. CDR3s include the opening cysteine and the closing phenylalanine or tryptophan. D genes are given only for firm matches. Size is stated for part of the rows, as once, few or many counts, or as a class when the clone is expanded.

TRBV7-2	18	.	TRBJ2-5	.	CASSSNRWGSQFQETQYF	TGTGCCAGCAGCTCGAATCGTTGGGGCAGCCAATTCCAAGAGACCCAGTACTTC
TRBV19	13	.	TRBJ1-1	.	CASASHLNTEAFF	TGTGCCAGTGCGAGTCACTTGAACACTGAAGCTTTCTTT
TRBV5-4	15	.	TRBJ1-6	.	CASSQTRQTNSPLHF	TGTGCCAGCAGCCAAACCCGACAGACCAATTCACCCCTCCACTTT
TRBV7-9	16	.	TRBJ1-2	.	CASSFGRRGSISGYTF	TGTGCCAGCAGCTTTGGGAGGAGAGGGAGCATTTCTGGCTACACCTTC
TRBV6-2/TRBV6-3	18	.	TRBJ2-5	TRBD2	CASSGTWREGLYQETQYF	TGTGCCAGCAGTGGGACTTGGCGGGAGGGCCTATACCAAGAGACCCAGTACTTC
TRBV7-2	17	.	TRBJ2-2	TRBD2	CASRGSSGRTNTGELFF	TGTGCCAGCAGAGGTAGTAGCGGGAGGACGAACACCGGGGAGCTGTTTTTT
TRBV28	16	.	TRBJ2-5	TRBD1	CASTTGVGQGAETQYF	TGTGCCAGCACTACTGGGGTGGGACAGGGGGCTGAGACCCAGTACTTC
TRBV27	17	.	TRBJ1-2	TRBD1	CASSFRARTGGTYGYTF	TGTGCCAGCAGTTTTCGCGCCCGGACAGGGGGCACCTATGGCTACACCTTC
TRBV3-1/TRBV3-2	13	.	TRBJ2-5	.	CASSQQYQETQYF	TGTGCCAGCAGCCAACAGTACCAAGAGACCCAGTACTTC
TRBV28	16	.	TRBJ1-1	TRBD1	CASSLSLDRGRTEAFF	TGTGCCAGCAGTTTATCCCTGGACAGGGGGAGAACTGAAGCTTTCTTT
TRBV5-6	18	.	TRBJ2-2	.	CASSLVASASANTGELFF	TGTGCCAGCAGCTTGGTGGCTAGCGCCTCCGCGAACACCGGGGAGCTGTTTTTT
TRBV27	16	.	TRBJ1-4	TRBD1	CASSPGQGAPAEKLFF	TGTGCCAGCAGCCCCGGACAGGGGGCGCCGGCTGAAAAACTGTTTTTT
TRBV15	13	.	TRBJ2-3	.	CATSGARSDTQYF	TGTGCCACCAGCGGCGCTAGGTCAGATACGCAGTATTTT
TRBV21-1	16	.	TRBJ2-5	.	CASILGKGQGLETQYF	TGTGCCAGCATCCTAGGGAAGGGACAGGGACTAGAGACCCAGTACTTC
TRBV6-6	14	.	TRBJ2-1	.	CASSLGSSYNEQFF	TGTGCCAGCAGCCTAGGGAGCTCCTACAATGAGCAGTTCTTC
TRBV30	16	.	TRBJ2-7	TRBD2	CAWSRPTSGTPSEQYF	TGTGCCTGGAGTCGACCAACTAGCGGGACGCCTAGCGAGCAGTACTTC
TRBV2	14	.	TRBJ2-7	TRBD2	CASRTSEKSYEQYF	TGTGCCAGTAGGACTAGCGAAAAGTCCTACGAGCAGTACTTC
TRBV2	11	.	TRBJ2-7	.	CASREGYEQYF	TGTGCCAGCAGGGAGGGGTACGAGCAGTACTTC
TRBV5-1	13	.	TRBJ2-5	.	CASSRPGQETQYF	TGCGCCAGCAGCCGCCCGGGGCAAGAGACCCAGTACTTC
TRBV15	13	.	TRBJ2-5	.	CATSSERQETQYF	TGTGCCACCAGCTCTGAGCGCCAAGAGACCCAGTACTTC
TRBV3-1/TRBV3-2	14	.	TRBJ1-6	.	CASSHWENNSPLHF	TGTGCCAGCAGCCACTGGGAGAATAATTCACCCCTCCACTTT
TRBV4-1	14	.	TRBJ1-2	.	CASSLTQGGAGYTF	TGCGCCAGCAGCCTAACGCAGGGTGGGGCGGGCTACACCTTC
TRBV9	13	.	TRBJ2-5	TRBD1	CASSRTGKETQYF	TGTGCCAGCAGCCGGACAGGGAAAGAGACCCAGTACTTC
TRBV5-1	15	.	TRBJ2-2	TRBD1	CASSLVGTDTGELFF	TGCGCCAGCAGCTTGGTCGGGACAGACACCGGGGAGCTGTTTTTT
TRBV2	14	.	TRBJ2-5	TRBD1	CASSGDRGSETQYF	TGTGCCAGCAGCGGTGACAGGGGATCAGAGACCCAGTACTTC
TRBV19	14	.	TRBJ1-5	.	CASQRSAVNQPQHF	TGTGCCAGCCAGAGGTCAGCCGTCAATCAGCCCCAGCATTTT
TRBV12-3/TRBV12-4	12	.	TRBJ1-2	.	CASSLLNYGYTF	TGTGCCAGCAGTTTACTGAACTATGGCTACACCTTC
TRBV24-1	15	once	TRBJ2-1	TRBD2	CATSVVTSGYNEQFF	TGTGCCACCAGTGTCGTGACTAGCGGCTACAATGAGCAGTTCTTC
TRBV25-1	16	once	TRBJ1-4	.	CASSVTTGPVGEKLFF	TGTGCCAGCAGTGTGACTACAGGGCCTGTGGGTGAAAAACTGTTTTTT
TRBV27	15	.	TRBJ2-1	.	CASSWWQTTYNEQFF	TGTGCCAGCAGTTGGTGGCAGACTACCTACAATGAGCAGTTCTTC
TRBV5-1	14	.	TRBJ1-1	.	CASSLDSLNTEAFF	TGCGCCAGCAGCCTGGACAGCCTGAACACTGAAGCTTTCTTT
TRBV12-5	13	.	TRBJ1-1	TRBD1	CASGPNRGSIAFF	TGTGCTAGTGGCCCAAACAGGGGGAGTATAGCTTTCTTT
TRBV5-1	14	few	TRBJ2-7	.	CASSLDSGIDEQYF	TGCGCCAGCAGCTTGGATTCGGGTATCGACGAGCAGTACTTC
TRBV29-1	13	.	TRBJ2-5	.	CSLPDIDGQTQYF	TGCAGCCTACCGGACATTGACGGTCAGACCCAGTACTTC
TRBV5-1	13	.	TRBJ2-1	.	CASSPVGYNEQFF	TGCGCCAGCAGTCCGGTCGGCTACAATGAGCAGTTCTTC
TRBV27	14	few	TRBJ1-4	.	CASWGGGQGGKLFF	TGTGCCAGCTGGGGCGGGGGGCAGGGAGGAAAACTGTTTTTT